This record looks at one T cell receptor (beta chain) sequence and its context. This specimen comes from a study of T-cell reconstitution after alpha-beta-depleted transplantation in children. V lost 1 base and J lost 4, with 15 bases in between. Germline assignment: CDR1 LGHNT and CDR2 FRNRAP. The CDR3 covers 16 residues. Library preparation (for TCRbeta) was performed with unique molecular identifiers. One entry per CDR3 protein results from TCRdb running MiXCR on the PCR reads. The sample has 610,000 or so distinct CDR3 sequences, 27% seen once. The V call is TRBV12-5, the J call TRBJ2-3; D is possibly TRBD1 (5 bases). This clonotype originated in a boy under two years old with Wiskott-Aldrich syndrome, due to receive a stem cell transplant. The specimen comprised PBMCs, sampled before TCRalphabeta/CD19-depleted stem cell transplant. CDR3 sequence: CASGLASGIGADTQYF. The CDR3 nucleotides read TGTGCTAGTGGTTTGGCCTCAGGGATTGGGGCAGATACGCAGTATTTT.